These 10 T cell receptor beta chains originate from one sample sequenced in a study of blood T cell repertoires in COVID-19. Here immunoSEQ multiplex PCR was the method, and the copy in TCRdb shows in-frame clones only, minus some. The repertoire holds fewer than 200,000 clones, with about 86% as singletons. Sequencing input: PBMCs or T cells enriched from blood (not recorded which). These receptors came from a man in his forties or fifties who had recovered from COVID-19.

The V call is TRBV5-4, the J call TRBJ2-3, with TRBD2 identical over 7 bases. Trimming cost V 0 bases and J 3 bases; bases outside gene matches: 7. The CDR3 spans 16 residues. CDR1 is SGHNT, CDR2 YYREEE, per germline (reference sequence). The CDR3 DNA is TGTGCCAGCAGCTTGGAGGGCGGGGGTTCTACAGATACGCAGTATTTT. This translates into CASSLEGGGSTDTQYF. Using reference TRBV5-4 and TRBJ2-3 for the parts outside the CDR3, the full variable domain is ETGVTQSPTHLIKTRGQQVTLRCSSQSGHNTVSWYQQALGQGPQFIFQYYREEENGRGNFPPRFSGLQFPNYSSELNVNALELDDSALYLCASSLEGGGSTDTQYFGPGTRLTVL.

This clone was counted a single time. The V gene is TRBV6-5, the J gene TRBJ1-1; 9 bases map to TRBD1. J gave up 4 bases and V 6 bases, and 3 bases lay outside the gene matches. The CDR3 covers 13 residues. From germline, CDR1 is MNHEY and CDR2 SVGAGI. The CDR3 region has the DNA TGTGCCAGCAGGCAGACAGGGGGCACTGAAGCTTTCTTT. It encodes CASRQTGGTEAFF.

The chain uses TRBV27 and TRBJ1-1; D unclear. This CDR3 comprises 14 residues. The V gene lost 0 bases and the J gene lost 3 bases, with 8 bases spanning the gap. The V gene's germline CDR1 is MNHEY and CDR2 SMNVEV (reference sequence). The CDR3 sequence: CASSLSGSHTEAFF. The CDR3 coding sequence is TGTGCCAGCAGTTTATCGGGGAGCCACACTGAAGCTTTCTTT.

The V and J genes are TRBV6-5 and TRBJ2-7, with a weak D call TRBD1 (6 bases). In germline, CDR1 is MNHEY, CDR2 SVGAGI. With 7 bases removed from V and 3 bases from J, the gap between germline ends came to 13 bases. The CDR3 consists of 13 residues. This chain's CDR3 is CASTEQGYYEQYF. The CDR3 nucleotides are TGTGCCAGCACCGAACAGGGATACTACGAGCAGTACTTC.

The genes are TRBV5-6 and TRBJ1-1, with TRBD1 as a possible D gene (5 bases). The ends were cut back, 3 bases at V and 3 bases at J, with 6 bases in the middle. This CDR3 has 12 residues. Germline assignment: CDR1 SGHDT and CDR2 YYEEEE. The CDR3 loop is CASSWGDTEAFF. The DNA for the CDR3 is TGTGCCAGCAGCTGGGGCGACACTGAAGCTTTCTTT.

This rearrangement joins TRBV12-3 or TRBV12-4 to TRBJ1-1; D gene ambiguous. The CDR3 sequence is 13 residues long. Trimming shortened V by 3 bases and J by 1 base, and 6 bases separated the two germline ends. The CDR3 loop reads CASSFRENTEAFF. CDR3 sequence (DNA): TGTGCCAGCAGTTTTCGAGAGAACACTGAAGCTTTCTTT.

The chain has TRBV11-2 and TRBJ2-6, with TRBD1 matching over 9 bases. Per germline, CDR1 SGHAT and CDR2 FQNNGV. This CDR3 contains 16 residues. The trim removed 5 bases at V and 2 bases at J, leaving 4 bases unmatched. CDR3 protein: CASSLGQGTGANVLTF. As DNA, the CDR3 is TGTGCCAGCAGCCTCGGACAGGGGACTGGGGCCAACGTCCTGACTTTC. Full variable domain (rest looked up from reference TRBV11-2 and TRBJ2-6): EAGVAQSPRYKIIEKRQSVAFWCNPISGHATLYWYQQILGQGPKLLIQFQNNGVVDDSQLPKDRFSAERLKGVDSTLKIQPAKLEDSAVYLCASSLGQGTGANVLTFGAGSRLTVL.

This clone came up once. The chain combines TRBV13 with TRBJ1-2, with 7 bases aligning to TRBD1. The V and J ends lost 6 bases and 4 bases, in that order; junction bases with no gene match: 8. CDR1 is PRHDT, CDR2 FYEKMQ, per germline (reference sequence). The CDR3 length is 14 residues. The CDR3 DNA reads TGTGCCAGCAGGTTCCGGACAGGTGTCTATGGCTACACCTTC. Translation gives CASRFRTGVYGYTF.

The rearrangement joins TRBV4-1 to TRBJ1-3; a weak D match, TRBD1 (6 bases). V dropped 1 base and J dropped 0 bases, with 13 bases sitting between them. The CDR3 extends over 17 amino acids. Germline CDR1 and CDR2: MGHRA and YSYEKL. The CDR3, as DNA: TGCGCCAGCAGCCAAGTTTCAGGGACAAACTCTGGAAACACCATATATTTT. Amino acid sequence: CASSQVSGTNSGNTIYF.

The gene calls are TRBV14 and TRBJ1-1; 7 bases line up with TRBD1. Germline CDR1 SGHDN, CDR2 FVKESK. V was clipped by 4 bases and J by 4 bases; unmatched bases: 12. The CDR3 loop spans 16 amino acids. Written as DNA, the CDR3 is TGTGCCAGCAGCCCCCGACAGGGCTGGGACGCCACTGAAGCTTTCTTT. Amino acids: CASSPRQGWDATEAFF.